The next 24 T cell receptor beta chains were all read from a single sample in a study of blood T cell repertoires in COVID-19. Here immunoSEQ multiplex PCR was the method, and the copy in TCRdb shows in-frame clones only, minus some. The sample carries 310,000 or so clones, approximately 86% recorded once. Sequencing was performed on peripheral blood. The source is a man in his sixties or seventies with acute or convalescent COVID-19.

The chain uses TRBV29-1 and TRBJ2-1; TRBD1 aligns across 10 bases. Germline CDR1 reads SQVTM; CDR2 reads ANQGSEA. Trimming took 5 bases from V and 9 from J; bases not matched to a gene: 7. The CDR3 is made up of 13 amino acids. The CDR3 loop is CSVKGQGSGEQFF. Here the CDR3 DNA reads TGCAGCGTTAAGGGACAGGGGTCAGGTGAGCAGTTCTTC.

The chain links TRBV5-4 to TRBJ2-3, with TRBD1 matching 7 bases. The CDR3 has 13 amino acids. Trimming took 4 bases from V and 4 from J; bases not matched to a gene: 3. CDR1 and CDR2 (germline): SGHNT, YYREEE (reference sequence). The CDR3 protein is CASSRDSPDTQYF. In DNA, the CDR3 is TGTGCCAGCAGCCGGGACAGTCCAGATACGCAGTATTTT. Supplemented by reference TRBV5-4 and TRBJ2-3, the full variable domain reads ETGVTQSPTHLIKTRGQQVTLRCSSQSGHNTVSWYQQALGQGPQFIFQYYREEENGRGNFPPRFSGLQFPNYSSELNVNALELDDSALYLCASSRDSPDTQYFGPGTRLTVL.

The chain has TRBV25-1 and TRBJ1-5; 8 nucleotides agree with TRBD1. Germline-derived CDR1 and CDR2 are MGHDK and SYGVNS. Losses at the gene ends were 4 bases for V and 7 bases for J; bases not matched to a gene: 6. The CDR3 is 14 residues long. Here the CDR3 reads CASSGTGFGQPQHF. CDR3 DNA sequence: TGTGCCAGCAGTGGGACAGGGTTCGGGCAGCCCCAGCATTTT.

CDR3 in DNA: TGTGCCAGCAGCCGCTCGGTTGCTTTCCTCCCTTCGTCCGCTCAGTACTTC. Translating it yields CASSRSVAFLPSSAQYF. The J gene is TRBJ2-5, the V gene TRBV7-8; D not certain. V was shortened by 5 bases and J by 11 bases, with 30 bases between the two germline ends. The CDR3 loop spans 17 amino acids. The germline V gene has CDR1 SGHVS and CDR2 FQNEAQ.

V usage is TRBV5-1 and J usage is TRBJ1-2; D is possibly TRBD1 (6 bases). CDR1 and CDR2 (germline): SGHRS, YFSETQ. Trimming removed 2 bases at V and 7 bases at J, with 15 bases between. The CDR3 covers 14 residues. CDR3 loop: CASSLTGGAGGYTF. CDR3 sequence (DNA): TGCGCCAGCAGCTTAACGGGGGGCGCCGGTGGCTACACCTTC.

This clone was seen ten or more times. The chain employs TRBV15 and TRBJ2-1, with TRBD2 matching over 12 bases. The CDR3 is 21 residues long. V shed 6 bases and J 5 bases; nucleotides not matched to a gene: 23. Germline V CDR1 and CDR2: LNHNV, YYDKDF (reference sequence). DNA for the CDR3: TGTGCCACCAGACCGGTTTGGGCTAGCGGGAGGGCCCGTTTGCCTAACAATGAGCAGTTCTTC. Protein sequence: CATRPVWASGRARLPNNEQFF. The full variable domain, in which reference TRBV15 and TRBJ2-1 provide the parts outside the CDR3, is DAMVIQNPRYQVTQFGKPVTLSCSQTLNHNVMYWYQQKSSQAPKLLFHYYDKDFNNEADTPDNFQSRRPNTSFCFLDIRSPGLGDTAMYLCATRPVWASGRARLPNNEQFFGPGTRLTVL.

The chain uses TRBV6-5 and TRBJ1-1; a weak D match, TRBD1 (5 bases). Deletions cut 6 bases from V and 0 bases from J, with 14 bases between. The CDR3 covers 15 residues. CDR1 is MNHEY, CDR2 SVGAGI, per germline. The CDR3 spells CASRPQTAMNTEAFF. The CDR3, as DNA: TGTGCCAGCAGACCCCAGACAGCGATGAACACTGAAGCTTTCTTT.

The chain joins TRBV5-6 to TRBJ1-5; 8 nucleotides align to TRBD1. The CDR3 sequence is 13 residues long. J was trimmed by 8 bases and V by 4 bases; bases with no gene match: 5. The germline V gene encodes CDR1 SGHDT and CDR2 YYEEEE. In nucleotides, the CDR3 is TGTGCCAGCAGCCCAAGACAGGGGAAGCCCCAGCATTTT. It translates to CASSPRQGKPQHF.

This clone was counted only a few times. The chain links TRBV7-2 to TRBJ2-3; 9 bases are a match to TRBD2. V trimming: 1 base; J trimming: 1 base; junction bases outside the gene matches: 0. Per germline, CDR1 SGHTA and CDR2 FQGNSA. This CDR3 spans 15 amino acids. CDR3 DNA: TGTGCCAGCAGCTTAGGACTAGCGGGCACAGATACGCAGTATTTT. It specifies CASSLGLAGTDTQYF.

The chain combines TRBV28 with TRBJ1-1, with 8 positions matching TRBD1. With V trimmed by 4 bases and J by 3 bases, 10 bases remained unmatched. Germline assignment: CDR1 MDHEN and CDR2 SYDVKM. The length of the CDR3 is 16 residues. The CDR3 nucleotides are TGTGCCAGCAGTTCGAGGACAGGGCCAAGGTACACTGAAGCTTTCTTT. This sequence encodes CASSSRTGPRYTEAFF.

The gene calls are TRBV6-5 and TRBJ2-7; 7 nucleotides line up with TRBD2. This CDR3 is 15 amino acids long. Trimming took 6 bases from V and 4 from J; bases not matched to a gene: 12. Germline assignment: CDR1 MNHEY and CDR2 SVGAGI. The CDR3 DNA is TGTGCCAGCAGACTAACACGGGCGGGAGCGTACGAGCAGTACTTC. This encodes CASRLTRAGAYEQYF.

V gene TRBV7-6 combines with J gene TRBJ2-1, with TRBD2 matching over 9 bases. The J segment lost 0 bases and the V segment lost 0 bases, leaving 9 bases of the junction unmatched. The CDR3 contains 19 residues. Germline V gene lookup returns CDR1 SGHVS and CDR2 FNYEAQ. This CDR3 reads CASSLAARLAVSSYNEQFF. In nucleotides, the CDR3 is TGTGCCAGCAGCTTAGCGGCGAGACTAGCGGTCAGCTCCTACAATGAGCAGTTCTTC.

The rearrangement links TRBV6-5 to TRBJ2-1; D might be TRBD2 (6 bases). The CDR3 is 15 residues long. V lost 7 bases and J 3 bases, leaving 16 bases between the germline ends. From germline, CDR1 is MNHEY and CDR2 SVGAGI. The CDR3 sequence is CASTSSGSGYNEQFF. The CDR3 coding sequence is TGTGCCAGCACCAGTTCGGGTAGCGGCTACAATGAGCAGTTCTTC.

The V gene is TRBV9, the J gene TRBJ1-4; 9 bases align to TRBD1. Germline V CDR1 and CDR2: SGDLS, YYNGEE. The CDR3 runs 16 residues. J lost 0 bases, V lost 4 bases, and 4 bases had no gene match. The CDR3 bases are TGTGCCAGCAGCACGGACAGGGGAGCAACTAATGAAAAACTGTTTTTT. It codes for CASSTDRGATNEKLFF.

V is TRBV7-2 and J is TRBJ2-7, with 8 bases that match TRBD2. Unmatched junction bases numbered 4, after V lost 6 bases and J lost 0 bases. CDR3 length: 14 residues. Germline assignment: CDR1 SGHTA and CDR2 FQGNSA. The CDR3 sequence is CASSRSGVSYEQYF. The CDR3 coding sequence is TGTGCCAGCAGTCGTAGCGGGGTCTCCTACGAGCAGTACTTC.

The chain uses TRBV9 and TRBJ1-2; 8 bases map to TRBD1. The germline gives CDR1 SGDLS, CDR2 YYNGEE. CDR3 length: 15 residues. V lost 4 bases to trimming and J lost 4 bases; unmatched junction nucleotides: 9. The CDR3 is CASSPQFTGGYGYTF. As DNA, the CDR3 is TGTGCCAGCAGCCCCCAGTTTACAGGGGGCTATGGCTACACCTTC.

The chain employs TRBV28 and TRBJ1-1; unclear D gene. CDR1 is MDHEN and CDR2 is SYDVKM in the germline V gene. This CDR3 spans 13 amino acids. V lost 7 bases and J 0 bases, leaving 9 bases between the germline ends. The CDR3 loop reads CASIAGMNTEAFF. In DNA, the CDR3 is TGTGCCAGCATCGCGGGAATGAACACTGAAGCTTTCTTT.

The gene calls are TRBV7-8 and TRBJ1-6; D is perhaps TRBD1 (5 bases). The CDR3 has 15 amino acids. V dropped 2 bases and J dropped 3 bases, with 8 bases sitting between them. Germline lookup yields CDR1 SGHVS and CDR2 FQNEAQ. The CDR3: CASSLRGIYNSPLHF. CDR3 sequence (DNA): TGTGCCAGCAGCTTAAGGGGTATCTATAATTCACCCCTCCACTTT.

The chain employs TRBV28 and TRBJ1-4; TRBD1 might be the D (5 bases). The CDR3 loop spans 15 amino acids. Germline lookup yields CDR1 MDHEN and CDR2 SYDVKM. The V gene lost 5 bases and the J gene lost 8 bases, with 18 bases spanning the gap. The CDR3 loop is CASSLMSGLREKLFF. The CDR3 DNA reads TGTGCCAGCAGTCTTATGTCAGGGCTGCGGGAAAAACTGTTTTTT.

The chain combines TRBV2 with TRBJ2-7; maybe TRBD1 (6 bases). From germline, CDR1 is SNHLY and CDR2 FYNNEI. The CDR3 is made up of 14 amino acids. Trimming took off 4 bases at V and 3 bases at J, with 13 bases between the two ends. CDR3 sequence (DNA): TGTGCCAGCAGTGTGACAGGTTGGAACTACGAGCAGTACTTC. Amino acid sequence: CASSVTGWNYEQYF.

The rearrangement links TRBV18 to TRBJ1-3; no clear D gene. The CDR3 has 16 residues. CDR1 KGHSH and CDR2 LQKENI come from the germline V gene. Trimming shortened V by 5 bases and J by 0 bases, and 14 bases separated the two germline ends. The DNA of the CDR3 is TGTGCCAGCTCAGGGTTCCGAGGGAACTCTGGAAACACCATATATTTT. Its protein product is CASSGFRGNSGNTIYF.

The V call is TRBV28, the J call TRBJ1-5; no definite D call. V was cut by 6 bases and J by 2 bases, with 14 bases left in between. CDR1 is MDHEN and CDR2 is SYDVKM in the germline V gene. The CDR3 is 15 amino acids. CDR3 residues: CASRYVQRGNQPQHF. CDR3 sequence (DNA): TGTGCCAGCAGATACGTCCAGCGGGGCAATCAGCCCCAGCATTTT.

This chain uses TRBV12-5 with TRBJ2-1; 9 bases map to TRBD2. Trimming at V came to 5 bases and at J to 5 bases, leaving 10 bases not matched to a gene. Germline V gene data show CDR1 as LGHNT and CDR2 as FRNRAP. The CDR3 sequence is 16 residues long. CDR3 protein: CASGTTGTSLDNEQFF. CDR3 in DNA: TGTGCTAGTGGTACTACCGGGACTAGCCTCGACAATGAGCAGTTCTTC.

The chain links TRBV7-2 to TRBJ2-7; 11 nucleotides agree with TRBD2. The CDR3 length is 17 residues. Germline CDR1 and CDR2: SGHTA and FQGNSA. The DNA of the CDR3 is TGTGCTGATGCCAGCTCCGGGGGTACTAGCGGGGGCTACGAGCAGTACTTC. Translated: CADASSGGTSGGYEQYF. Complete variable domain (other parts from reference TRBV7-2 and TRBJ2-7): GAGVSQSPSNKVTEKGKDVELRCDPISGHTALYWYRQSLGQGLEFLIYFQGNSAPDKSGLPSDRFSAERTGGSVSTLTIQRTQQEDSAVYLCADASSGGTSGGYEQYFGPGTRLTVT.